A single sample gave rise to the 7 T cell receptor beta chains below, sequenced in a study of blood T cell repertoires in COVID-19. This table comes from immunoSEQ multiplex PCR, and its TCRdb copy is limited to in-frame clones, with some not included. The table includes roughly 350,000 clones, around 87% detected once. Sequenced material: peripheral blood. These receptors originate from a woman in her thirties with COVID-19, enrolled during active disease.

As DNA, the CDR3 is TGTGCCAGCAGGTCCACAGCTTCGCAGCCCCAGCATTTT. This gives the protein CASRSTASQPQHF. J is TRBJ1-5 and V is TRBV7-2; D remains ambiguous. The CDR3 has 13 residues. Germline V gives CDR1 SGHTA, CDR2 FQGNSA. Trimming removed 6 bases at V and 7 bases at J, with 13 bases between.

The V call is TRBV5-1, the J call TRBJ2-1; the D is unclear. The germline V gene has CDR1 SGHRS and CDR2 YFSETQ. V lost 0 bases, J lost 3 bases, and 10 bases lay in between. The CDR3 has 15 residues. The CDR3 protein is CASSLVVADYNEQFF. The CDR3, as DNA: TGCGCCAGCAGCTTGGTAGTAGCAGACTACAATGAGCAGTTCTTC.

This chain links TRBV3-1 (or the pseudogene TRBV3-2) with TRBJ2-7, with D possibly being TRBD1 (5 bases). V gave up 4 bases and J gave up 6 bases, with 10 bases separating them. This CDR3 has 12 amino acids. Germline V lookup: CDR1 LGHDT, CDR2 YNNKEL (reference sequence). In nucleotides, the CDR3 is TGTGCCAGCAGCCGCACCAGGGCCGAGCAGTACTTC. Its protein product is CASSRTRAEQYF.

The CDR3 sequence: CAWSYKGNEQFF. CDR3 nucleotide sequence: TGTGCCTGGAGTTATAAGGGGAATGAGCAGTTCTTC. This chain uses TRBV30 with TRBJ2-1; tentative D call: TRBD1 (5 bases). The CDR3 consists of 12 residues. Germline CDR1 reads GTSNPN; CDR2 reads SVGIG (reference sequence). Trimming left V 2 bases short and J 7 bases short, with 9 bases between.

The chain carries TRBV19 and TRBJ1-1; 8 nucleotides match TRBD1. V gave up 3 bases and J gave up 3 bases; unmatched junction bases: 9. The germline V gene encodes CDR1 LNHDA and CDR2 SQIVND (reference sequence). The length of the CDR3 is 16 residues. The CDR3 protein is CASSIRAGGLDTEAFF. DNA of the CDR3: TGTGCCAGTAGTATTAGGGCAGGGGGCTTGGACACTGAAGCTTTCTTT. The full variable domain, its missing parts supplied by reference TRBV19 and TRBJ1-1, is DGGITQSPKYLFRKEGQNVTLSCEQNLNHDAMYWYRQDPGQGLRLIYYSQIVNDFQKGDIAEGYSVSREKKESFPLTVTSAQKNPTAFYLCASSIRAGGLDTEAFFGQGTRLTVV.

The chain links TRBV24-1 to TRBJ1-2; D call uncertain. V dropped 1 base and J dropped 4 bases, with 9 bases sitting between them. Germline CDR1 reads KGHDR; CDR2 reads SFDVKD. The CDR3 is 14 amino acids. The CDR3 region is CATSDLGVGYGYTF. The CDR3 DNA reads as TGTGCCACCAGTGATTTAGGAGTCGGCTATGGCTACACCTTC.

This clone was seen repeatedly, ten times or more. This chain uses TRBV28 with TRBJ2-7; maybe TRBD1 (7 bases). This CDR3 spans 16 amino acids. Per germline, CDR1 MDHEN and CDR2 SYDVKM. The V end was cut by 3 bases, the J end by 6 bases, with 21 bases between. The CDR3 loop reads CASSFPSSGGGSEQYF. The CDR3 bases are TGTGCCAGCAGTTTTCCGTCGTCAGGGGGAGGTTCCGAGCAGTACTTC.